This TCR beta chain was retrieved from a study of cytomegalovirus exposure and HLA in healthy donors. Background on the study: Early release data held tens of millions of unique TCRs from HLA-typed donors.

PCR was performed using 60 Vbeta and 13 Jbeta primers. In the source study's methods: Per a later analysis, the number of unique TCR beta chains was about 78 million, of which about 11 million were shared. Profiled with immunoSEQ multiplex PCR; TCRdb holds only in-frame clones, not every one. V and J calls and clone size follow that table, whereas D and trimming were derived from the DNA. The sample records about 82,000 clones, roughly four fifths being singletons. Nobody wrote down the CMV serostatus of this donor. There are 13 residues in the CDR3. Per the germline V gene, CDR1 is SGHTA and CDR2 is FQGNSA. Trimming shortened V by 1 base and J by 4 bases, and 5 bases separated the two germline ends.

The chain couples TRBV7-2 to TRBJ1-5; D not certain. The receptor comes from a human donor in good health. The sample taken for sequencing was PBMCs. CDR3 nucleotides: TGTGCCAGCAGCTTAGTGGAGAATCAGCCCCAGCATTTT. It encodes CASSLVENQPQHF.